The T cell receptor beta chain described here comes from a study of T-cell reconstitution after alpha-beta-depleted transplantation in children. Preparation of the TCRbeta library used unique molecular identifiers. TCRdb independently ran MiXCR on the PCR reads; one entry per CDR3 protein. The data contain hundreds of thousands of distinct CDR3 sequences, 20% to 30% of them seen just once; the ten biggest clones take up roughly 5%. Only a few counts were recorded for this clonotype. Its specificity is not known. Overall study findings and caveats: Reported findings indicate that, about two months after transplant, alpha-beta T cells came from several hundred expanded clones, which were derived from non-depleted graft cells. A year had passed since transplant, and T-cell counts and diversity by then came mostly from newly produced T cells.

The sequencing here drew on PBMCs, mostly from graft donor cells, taken 360 days after TCRalphabeta/CD19-depleted stem cell transplant. This receptor was obtained from a female patient aged 2-9 years who had a stem cell transplant for congenital amegakaryocytic thrombocytopenia, so the T cells may come from the graft donor.

CDR3 residues: CASSPTARGTGELFF. DNA for the CDR3: TGTGCCAGCAGTCCCACCGCTCGAGGAACCGGGGAGCTGTTTTTT. V gene TRBV6-1 combines with J gene TRBJ2-2; no definite D call. The germline V gene encodes CDR1 MNHNS and CDR2 SASEGT. CDR3 size: 15 residues. Trimming took off 5 bases at V and 5 bases at J, with 15 bases between the two ends.